This TCR beta chain emerged from a study of blood T cell repertoires in COVID-19. For the study at large: There were acute and convalescent COVID-19 samples, and they came from the United States, Italy and Spain. Nucleic acid was either cDNA or gDNA, and it came from T cells, B-cell-depleted T cells, or PBMCs.

Per the original methods: Scientists estimated how many nucleated cells there were by amplifying reference gene primers. Sequenced by immunoSEQ multiplex PCR; TCRdb stores in-frame clones only, minus some. The DNA was the basis for D and trimming; V, J and clone size are from that table. Among 250,000 or so clones, about 79% were seen once, and the ten largest hold roughly 10%. The V gene's germline CDR1 is KGHDR and CDR2 SFDVKD. This CDR3 comprises 16 residues. Trimming cost V 0 bases and J 6 bases, with 15 bases left between them. The rearrangement links TRBV24-1 to TRBJ2-3; D might be TRBD1 (6 bases). This TCR was recovered from a man older than 75 with acute or convalescent COVID-19. Sequenced input: peripheral blood. The CDR3 coding sequence is TGTGCCACCAGTGATTTGCAGTGGGCAGGGGTGGATACGCAGTATTTT. This codes for CATSDLQWAGVDTQYF.